Below, 9 T cell receptor beta chains from the same sample are listed, as sequenced in a study of OX40 agonist ivuxolimab in advanced cancers. Library preparation used the immunoSEQ multiplex PCR assay. TCRdb carries this immuneACCESS record with in-frame sequences only. Its versions omit some clonotypes, under half of them owing to an unresolved V gene in the studies checked, with the rest unexplained. This sample lists some 77,000 clones; over 70% were detected once. Jointly, the top ten make up 0.76% of the sample. The specimen comprised CD4+ or CD8+ T cells sorted from blood, sampled in a trial of the OX40 agonist ivuxolimab. The receptor source for this set is an adult with an advanced solid tumor such as melanoma, head and neck, liver or kidney cancer.

The chain is built from TRBV6-5 and TRBJ2-1; D not certain. This CDR3 is 12 amino acids long. The V gene's germline CDR1 is MNHEY and CDR2 SVGAGI. With 7 bases removed from V and 8 bases from J, the gap between germline ends came to 12 bases. CDR3 protein: CASIVTDHEQFF. DNA for the CDR3: TGTGCCAGCATAGTAACAGACCATGAGCAGTTCTTC.

CDR3 DNA sequence: TGTGCCAGCGGTTACCTACCGGGACAGGGCACCGGGGAGCTGTTTTTT. Amino acids: CASGYLPGQGTGELFF. V is TRBV28 and J is TRBJ2-2, with 9 bases lining up with TRBD1. Trimming cost V 8 bases and J 4 bases; bases outside gene matches: 11. Per germline, CDR1 MDHEN and CDR2 SYDVKM. CDR3 length equals 16 residues.

V gene TRBV9 combines with J gene TRBJ2-5; D possibly corresponds to TRBD2 (5 bases). Germline values: CDR1 SGDLS, CDR2 YYNGEE. Trimming took off 7 bases at V and 2 bases at J, with 18 bases between the two ends. The CDR3 loop spans 15 amino acids. For the CDR3, the DNA is TGTGCCAGCTCCCTACAAGCGGCTGTTCAAGAGACCCAGTACTTC. Amino acids: CASSLQAAVQETQYF.

The chain carries TRBV2 and TRBJ2-7, with a tentative D call TRBD2 (5 bases). The V gene's germline CDR1 is SNHLY and CDR2 FYNNEI. The CDR3 loop spans 15 amino acids. The V end was cut by 1 base, the J end by 1 base, with 11 bases between. As DNA, the CDR3 is TGTGCCAGCAGTGAAGGGCGGAGGTCATCCTACGAGCAGTACTTC. Its protein is CASSEGRRSSYEQYF.

The J gene is TRBJ2-5, the V gene TRBV7-2; D remains unclear. Germline V gives CDR1 SGHTA, CDR2 FQGNSA. V lost 0 bases, J lost 7 bases, and 15 bases lay in between. This CDR3 contains 15 residues. CDR3: CASSLAGQKSGTQYF. In DNA, the CDR3 is TGTGCCAGCAGCTTAGCCGGCCAAAAGTCAGGGACCCAGTACTTC.

This clone was recorded only once. The chain has TRBV28 and TRBJ1-2; D call uncertain. The CDR3 sequence is 14 residues long. Germline assignment: CDR1 MDHEN and CDR2 SYDVKM. Between the trimmed V and J ends, which lost 7 bases and 0 bases, there was a span of 12 bases. In nucleotides, the CDR3 is TGTGCCAGCACGTACCTCGCCTCTAACTATGGCTACACCTTC. Its protein is CASTYLASNYGYTF.

The CDR3 protein is CASSQATGRNQPQHF. The DNA of the CDR3 is TGTGCCAGCAGCCAAGCTACCGGTCGCAATCAGCCCCAGCATTTT. The J gene is TRBJ1-5, the V gene TRBV7-6; D gene ambiguous. CDR1 and CDR2 (germline): SGHVS, FNYEAQ. Trimming shortened V by 5 bases and J by 2 bases, and 13 bases separated the two germline ends. The CDR3 has 15 residues.

This chain joins TRBV4-1 and TRBJ1-4; a possible D gene is TRBD1 (5 bases). Germline loops: CDR1 MGHRA, CDR2 YSYEKL. The ends were cut back, 2 bases at V and 0 bases at J, with 13 bases in the middle. The CDR3 length is 17 residues. This CDR3 reads CASSQIPPGPTNEKLFF. Here the CDR3 DNA reads TGCGCCAGCAGCCAAATACCTCCGGGACCAACTAATGAAAAACTGTTTTTT.

This sequence joins TRBV10-1 and TRBJ2-2; D is unclear. Trimming took 1 base from V and 0 from J, leaving 3 bases between them. The CDR3 totals 14 residues. Germline CDR1 is WNHNN and CDR2 is SYGVQD (reference sequence). The CDR3 region has the DNA TGCGCCAGCAGTGAGTTATCGAACACCGGGGAGCTGTTTTTT. It yields the protein CASSELSNTGELFF.